The clone carrying this T cell receptor (beta chain) was recorded many times. The data belong to a study of early T cells in non-severe SARS-CoV-2 infection. V gave up 5 bases and J gave up 0 bases; unmatched junction bases: 20. From germline, CDR1 is SEHNR and CDR2 FQNEAQ (reference sequence). The CDR3 runs 21 residues. TCRdb analysed the 5' RACE reads with MiXCR anew, one entry per CDR3 protein. The data hold 35,000 to 40,000 distinct CDR3 sequences, with 5% to 6.5% observed a single time. The genes are TRBV7-9 and TRBJ2-3, with 10 bases fitting TRBD2. The sample consisted of whole blood. This receptor was identified in an adult who was a healthcare worker with PCR-confirmed SARS-CoV-2 infection or an uninfected control (not recorded which). Here the CDR3 reads CASSPWFWLAGASTSTDTQYF. CDR3 bases: TGTGCCAGCAGCCCGTGGTTTTGGCTAGCGGGGGCCTCGACTAGCACAGATACGCAGTATTTT. The entire variable domain, with the rest obtained from reference TRBV7-9 and TRBJ2-3, is as follows: DTGVSQNPRHKITKRGQNVTFRCDPISEHNRLYWYRQTLGQGPEFLTYFQNEAQLEKSRLLSDRFSAERPKGSFSTLEIQRTEQGDSAMYLCASSPWFWLAGASTSTDTQYFGPGTRLTVL.